The 25 T cell receptor beta chains below come from one sample, sequenced in a study of radiotherapy plus CTLA-4 blockade in lung cancer. The data were produced by immunoSEQ multiplex PCR, yet TCRdb's version contains in-frame clones alone and is incomplete. The data contain around 49,000 clones, 70% to 90% of them singletons. The sample in question was peripheral blood, obtained from a patient treated with radiotherapy plus ipilimumab. These receptors were obtained from a human donor with non-small cell lung cancer whose response to radiotherapy plus ipilimumab could not be evaluated.

The chain carries TRBV6-4 and TRBJ2-1; TRBD2 might be the D (5 bases). Deletions cut 6 bases from V and 9 bases from J, with 15 bases between. The CDR3 runs to 13 residues. The V gene's germline CDR1 is MRHNA and CDR2 SNTAGT. The CDR3 is CASSPSPGTEQFF. The CDR3 coding sequence is TGTGCCAGCAGCCCCTCCCCGGGAACTGAGCAGTTCTTC.

The CDR3, as DNA: TGTGCCAGCAGTTACTCTGCAGGGGGTGGTAATTCACCCCTCCACTTT. This gives the protein CASSYSAGGGNSPLHF. The chain combines TRBV6-6 with TRBJ1-6, with 7 nucleotides matching TRBD1. CDR1 is MNHNY, CDR2 SVGAGI, per germline (reference sequence). J lost 6 bases, V lost 0 bases, and 5 bases had no gene match. The CDR3 covers 16 residues.

V is TRBV4-1 and J is TRBJ1-5; D not certain. The CDR3 has 14 residues. Trimming stripped 3 bases from V and 4 bases from J, with 10 bases between. Germline CDR1 MGHRA, CDR2 YSYEKL. In DNA, the CDR3 is TGCGCCAGCAGCCAGATCAGTGAAAATCAGCCCCAGCATTTT. This sequence encodes CASSQISENQPQHF.

V is TRBV4-1 and J is TRBJ2-7; 7 bases map to TRBD2. CDR3 length equals 17 residues. The V gene end was trimmed by 1 base and the J gene end by 4 bases; junction bases not matched to a gene: 13. Germline V gene sequence: CDR1 MGHRA, CDR2 YSYEKL. The CDR3 DNA reads TGCGCCAGCAGCCAAGGTCCTCGTGCGGGAGAGAGATACGAGCAGTACTTC. Translation: CASSQGPRAGERYEQYF.

CDR3 coding DNA: TGCGCCAGCAGCCAAGGTTCCTCTCTCTGGAGTGAGAACACTGAAGCTTTCTTT. Its protein product is CASSQGSSLWSENTEAFF. J is TRBJ1-1 and V is TRBV4-3, with unresolved D. Germline lookup yields CDR1 LGHNA and CDR2 YSLEER. The CDR3 is 18 residues long. Deletions cut 1 base from V and 1 base from J, with 19 bases between.

The chain carries TRBV2 and TRBJ1-2, with TRBD1 identical over 7 bases. In germline, CDR1 is SNHLY, CDR2 FYNNEI. The CDR3 has 13 amino acids. J gave up 10 bases and V 7 bases, and 12 bases lay outside the gene matches. CDR3 coding DNA: TGTGCCAGCACCTTACCGCGACAGGGCCCCTACACCTTC. This encodes CASTLPRQGPYTF.

The chain is built from TRBV9 and TRBJ2-1, with D possibly matching TRBD2 (6 bases). Germline V gene sequence: CDR1 SGDLS, CDR2 YYNGEE. Trimming shortened V by 2 bases and J by 0 bases, and 9 bases separated the two germline ends. CDR3 length: 15 residues. The CDR3 coding sequence is TGTGCCAGCAGCGTTGGGAGGCTCTCCTACAATGAGCAGTTCTTC. Translated: CASSVGRLSYNEQFF.

The V gene is TRBV7-2, the J gene TRBJ2-5, with 8 bases identical to TRBD2. The CDR3 loop spans 17 amino acids. The V and J ends lost 4 bases and 5 bases, in that order; junction bases with no gene match: 15. Per germline, CDR1 SGHTA and CDR2 FQGNSA. As DNA, the CDR3 is TGTGCCAGCAGCTCCGAACCGGGACTAGGTACGGTGGAGACCCAGTACTTC. Protein: CASSSEPGLGTVETQYF.

J is TRBJ1-1 and V is TRBV2; the match to TRBD1 covers 9 bases. Germline-derived CDR1 and CDR2 are SNHLY and FYNNEI. This CDR3 is built from 14 residues. Trimming at V came to 10 bases and at J to 2 bases, leaving 8 bases not matched to a gene. The CDR3: CATTGGASNTEAFF. The CDR3 DNA follows: TGTGCCACTACAGGGGGCGCGAGTAACACTGAAGCTTTCTTT. The full variable domain, with the rest looked up from reference TRBV2 and TRBJ1-1, is EPEVTQTPSHQVTQMGQEVILRCVPISNHLYFYWYRQILGQKVEFLVSFYNNEISEKSEIFDDQFSVERPDGSNFTLKIRSTKLEDSAMYFCATTGGASNTEAFFGQGTRLTVV.

The J gene is TRBJ1-1, the V gene TRBV28, with D possibly TRBD1 on 5 matching bases. The CDR3 is made up of 16 amino acids. Per the germline V gene, CDR1 is MDHEN and CDR2 is SYDVKM. The V end lost 6 bases, the J end lost 0 bases, and 17 bases lay between the germline ends. The CDR3 DNA sequence: TGTGCCAGCAGCCCAGGGAAGGGTTTCATGAACACTGAAGCTTTCTTT. It yields the protein CASSPGKGFMNTEAFF.

This clone was picked up one time. The J gene is TRBJ1-4, the V gene TRBV7-2; the D gene is possibly TRBD1 (5 bases). CDR1 is SGHTA, CDR2 FQGNSA, per germline. V was shortened by 1 base and J by 7 bases, with 13 bases between the two germline ends. CDR3 size: 15 residues. The CDR3 is CASSLVGGGGEKLFF. CDR3 nucleotides: TGTGCCAGCAGCTTAGTTGGCGGGGGTGGTGAAAAACTGTTTTTT.

The gene calls are TRBV27 and TRBJ2-1; 11 bases map to TRBD2. This CDR3 region has 14 residues. The V segment lost 7 bases and the J segment 7 bases; nucleotides outside the gene matches: 6. Germline CDR1 is MNHEY and CDR2 is SMNVEV (reference sequence). The CDR3 loop is CASTLAGGPNEQFF. In nucleotides, the CDR3 is TGTGCCAGCACCTTAGCGGGAGGGCCGAATGAGCAGTTCTTC.

The V call is TRBV10-3, the J call TRBJ2-7; D gene uncertain. The V end lost 5 bases, the J end lost 0 bases, and 11 bases lay between the germline ends. This CDR3 spans 14 amino acids. In germline, CDR1 is ENHRY, CDR2 SYGVKD. CDR3 sequence reads: CAISPKSPSYEQYF. CDR3 coding DNA: TGTGCCATCAGTCCAAAGAGCCCCTCCTACGAGCAGTACTTC.

This sequence joins TRBV19 and TRBJ1-2, with 9 bases aligning to TRBD1. The CDR3 covers 15 residues. CDR1 and CDR2 (germline): LNHDA, SQIVND (reference sequence). J lost 1 base, V lost 5 bases, and 5 bases had no gene match. The CDR3 reads CASSPGDRVNYGYTF. DNA of the CDR3: TGTGCCAGTAGTCCGGGGGACAGGGTTAACTATGGCTACACCTTC.

The chain carries TRBV18 and TRBJ1-1; D gene uncertain. This CDR3 is 13 amino acids long. Between the trimmed V and J ends, which lost 2 bases and 0 bases, there was a span of 4 bases. Germline CDR1 and CDR2: KGHSH and LQKENI. The CDR3 loop reads CASSPSVNTEAFF. CDR3 coding DNA: TGTGCCAGCTCACCATCCGTGAACACTGAAGCTTTCTTT.

The chain recombines TRBV29-1 with TRBJ2-3, with D possibly matching TRBD1 (5 bases). Trimming removed 6 bases from V and 5 bases from J, with 15 bases in between. Germline CDR1 is SQVTM and CDR2 is ANQGSEA. This CDR3 comprises 13 residues. Here the CDR3 reads CSVVPPGKDTQYF. As DNA, the CDR3 is TGCAGCGTAGTGCCCCCAGGGAAAGATACGCAGTATTTT.

The CDR3 DNA sequence: TGCAGCGTTGTATCAGGCAAAGGTGGCTACACCTTC. It translates to CSVVSGKGGYTF. The V gene is TRBV29-1, the J gene TRBJ1-2; D not certain. The CDR3 contains 12 residues. The ends were cut back, 4 bases at V and 7 bases at J, with 13 bases in the middle. Germline assignment: CDR1 SQVTM and CDR2 ANQGSEA.

This chain connects TRBV7-3 to TRBJ2-1; the match to TRBD2 covers 9 bases. CDR1 is SGHTA, CDR2 FQGTGA, per germline. The CDR3 loop spans 15 amino acids. V lost 4 bases to trimming and J lost 9 bases; unmatched junction nucleotides: 10. CDR3 bases: TGTGCCAGCAGCTCTATTAGCGGGAGCACTGGTGAGCAGTTCTTC. This codes for CASSSISGSTGEQFF.

The chain recombines TRBV4-2 with TRBJ1-1; the D gene is possibly TRBD1 (6 bases). Germline CDR1 LGHNA, CDR2 YNFKEQ. V lost 4 bases to trimming and J lost 0 bases, with 12 bases between them. The CDR3 covers 15 residues. The CDR3 loop is CASSPSDSLNTEAFF. In nucleotides, the CDR3 is TGTGCCAGCAGCCCGTCGGACAGTTTGAACACTGAAGCTTTCTTT.

The chain joins TRBV9 to TRBJ1-1, with 8 positions matching TRBD1. Germline V lookup: CDR1 SGDLS, CDR2 YYNGEE. J lost 11 bases, V lost 4 bases, and 10 bases had no gene match. There are 13 residues in the CDR3. The chain's CDR3 is CASSPLDRVEAFF. Written as DNA, the CDR3 is TGTGCCAGCAGCCCCCTGGACAGGGTGGAGGCTTTCTTT.

The genes are TRBV7-9 and TRBJ1-1; maybe TRBD1 (5 bases). The CDR3 runs 15 residues. Germline CDR1 SEHNR, CDR2 FQNEAQ (reference sequence). V lost 5 bases, J lost 4 bases, and 17 bases lay in between. In nucleotides, the CDR3 is TGTGCCAGCAGCCCAAAAATCAGGGTAAGCACTGAAGCTTTCTTT. It yields the protein CASSPKIRVSTEAFF.

This clone was counted a single time. This chain connects TRBV28 to TRBJ2-2, with TRBD1 as a possible D gene (6 bases). Germline-derived CDR1 and CDR2 are MDHEN and SYDVKM. CDR3 length: 16 residues. Trimming removed 7 bases from V and 5 bases from J, with 20 bases in between. CDR3 bases: TGTGCCAGCACCCGATATACGACAGGCGGAACCGGGGAGCTGTTTTTT. Protein product: CASTRYTTGGTGELFF.

V and J are TRBV7-2 and TRBJ1-3; 7 bases fit TRBD1. The CDR3 has 16 amino acids. Germline V CDR1 and CDR2: SGHTA, FQGNSA. Trimming at V came to 5 bases and at J to 0 bases, leaving 7 bases not matched to a gene. CDR3 sequence: CASSRDSSLSGNTIYF. The CDR3 bases are TGTGCCAGCAGCAGGGACAGTTCCCTCTCTGGAAACACCATATATTTT.

The genes are TRBV29-1 and TRBJ2-1; perhaps TRBD2 as D (5 bases). This CDR3 has 12 residues. The germline V gene encodes CDR1 SQVTM and CDR2 ANQGSEA. With 7 bases removed from V and 8 bases from J, the gap between germline ends came to 15 bases. The chain's CDR3 is CSGRRGNDEQFF. CDR3 DNA sequence: TGCAGCGGGCGTCGGGGAAACGATGAGCAGTTCTTC.

The count of this clone is one. The rearrangement joins TRBV28 to TRBJ2-3, with D maybe TRBD2 (5 bases). There are 14 residues in the CDR3. V was cut by 7 bases and J by 5 bases, with 16 bases left in between. Germline V gene sequence: CDR1 MDHEN, CDR2 SYDVKM. The CDR3 DNA sequence: TGTGCCAGCACCCTATACGGGGTTTTAGATACGCAGTATTTT. Residues: CASTLYGVLDTQYF.